The following is a T cell receptor beta chain sequence with its context. Its specificity is unknown. The source of the sample is a study of cytomegalovirus exposure and HLA in healthy donors. Study context: There were some 380 genotyped donors. Of these, 75% to 90% fell in the genetic ancestry cluster associated with self-reported Caucasian donors. Study-level points and caveats: It was 150 or so TCR beta chains that were listed as cytomegalovirus-associated.

The PCR ran on 60 Vbeta and 13 Jbeta primers. Clones were sequenced by immunoSEQ multiplex PCR, and TCRdb holds only the in-frame ones, with some missing. This table holds approximately 100,000 clones, 60% to 85% found once. CDR1 and CDR2 (germline): SGHDT, YYEEEE. V gave up 0 bases and J gave up 4 bases; unmatched junction bases: 8. The CDR3 runs 17 residues. This rearrangement joins TRBV5-6 to TRBJ2-1; 9 bases match TRBD2. Sequencing was performed on PBMCs. The TCR comes from a female donor in good health and CMV-seropositive. Here the CDR3 DNA reads TGTGCCAGCAGCTTGGCCGGTACTAGCGGGTCTTACAATGAGCAGTTCTTC. This codes for CASSLAGTSGSYNEQFF.